This section outlines one TCR beta chain sequence together with its context. The data belong to a study of blood T cell repertoires in COVID-19. Background on the study: Material from acute and convalescent COVID-19 was sourced from the United States, Italy and Spain. T cells, B-cell-depleted T cells, or PBMCs supplied cDNA or gDNA.

Germline trimming cut 4 bases from V and 4 bases from J; bases unmatched to any gene: 2. The CDR3 sequence is 12 residues long. Germline values: CDR1 SGHDT, CDR2 YYEEEE. In the original processing: How many nucleated cells were present was estimated from reference gene primer amplification. The method was immunoSEQ multiplex PCR; TCRdb's version includes in-frame clones alone and lacks a portion of them. D and trimming were read from the DNA, whereas the V and J calls and clone size are those reported in that table. The table lists around 87,000 clones, 89% of them singletons. The V gene is TRBV5-6, the J gene TRBJ2-7; 7 bases align to TRBD1. The receptor was isolated from a man aged 45-65 years with acute or convalescent COVID-19. Sequenced material: peripheral blood. The CDR3 here is CASSVGQYEQYF. The CDR3 region has the DNA TGTGCCAGCAGCGTGGGACAGTACGAGCAGTACTTC.